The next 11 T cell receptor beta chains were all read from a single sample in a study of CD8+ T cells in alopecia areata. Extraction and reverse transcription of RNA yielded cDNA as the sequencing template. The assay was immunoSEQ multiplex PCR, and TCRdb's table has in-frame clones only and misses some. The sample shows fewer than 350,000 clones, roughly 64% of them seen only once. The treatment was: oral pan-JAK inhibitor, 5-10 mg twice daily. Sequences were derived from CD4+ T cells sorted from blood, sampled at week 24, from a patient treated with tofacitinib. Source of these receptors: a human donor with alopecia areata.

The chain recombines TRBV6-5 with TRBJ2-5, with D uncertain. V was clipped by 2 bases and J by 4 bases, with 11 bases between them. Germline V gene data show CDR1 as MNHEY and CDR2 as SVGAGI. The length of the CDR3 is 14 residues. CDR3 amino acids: CASSYVSRIETQYF. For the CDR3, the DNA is TGTGCCAGCAGTTACGTAAGCAGGATAGAGACCCAGTACTTC.

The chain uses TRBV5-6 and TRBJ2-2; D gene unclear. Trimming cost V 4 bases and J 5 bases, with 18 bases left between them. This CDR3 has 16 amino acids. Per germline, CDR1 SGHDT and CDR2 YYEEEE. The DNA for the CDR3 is TGTGCCAGCAGCGCCGCCGGCAGAGGAGTTACCGGGGAGCTGTTTTTT. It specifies CASSAAGRGVTGELFF.

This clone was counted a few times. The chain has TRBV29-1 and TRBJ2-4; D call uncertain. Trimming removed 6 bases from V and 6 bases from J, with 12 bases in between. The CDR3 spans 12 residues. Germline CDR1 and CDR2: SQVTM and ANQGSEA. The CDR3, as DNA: TGCAGCGTACCAATTACAGCAAACATTCAGTACTTC. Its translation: CSVPITANIQYF.

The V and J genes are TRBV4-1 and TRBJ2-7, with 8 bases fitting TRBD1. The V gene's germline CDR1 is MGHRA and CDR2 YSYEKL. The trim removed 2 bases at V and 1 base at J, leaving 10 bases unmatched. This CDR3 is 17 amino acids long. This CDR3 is CASSQRGGQAPSYEQYF. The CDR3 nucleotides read TGCGCCAGCAGCCAAAGAGGGGGACAGGCTCCATCCTACGAGCAGTACTTC.

CDR3 sequence: CSAKHGYTF. The DNA for the CDR3 is TGCAGTGCTAAACACGGCTACACCTTC. V gene TRBV20-1 combines with J gene TRBJ1-2; D gene unclear. Germline V lookup: CDR1 DFQATT, CDR2 SNEGSKA (reference sequence). The CDR3 has 9 amino acids. Trimming took 4 bases from V and 8 from J, leaving 5 bases between them.

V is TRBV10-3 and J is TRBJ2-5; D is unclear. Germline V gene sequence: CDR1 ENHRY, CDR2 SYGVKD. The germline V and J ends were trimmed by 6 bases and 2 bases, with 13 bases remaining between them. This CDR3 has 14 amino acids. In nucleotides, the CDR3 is TGTGCCATCAGCGTTGACGTGATTCAAGAGACCCAGTACTTC. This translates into CAISVDVIQETQYF.

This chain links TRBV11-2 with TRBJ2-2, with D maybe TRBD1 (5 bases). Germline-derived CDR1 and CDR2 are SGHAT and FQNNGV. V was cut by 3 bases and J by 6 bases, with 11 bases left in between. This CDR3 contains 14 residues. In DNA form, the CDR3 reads TGTGCCAGCAGCTTCCCGACAGTCTCCGGGGAGCTGTTTTTT. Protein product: CASSFPTVSGELFF.

The CDR3 nucleotides read TGTGCCAGCAGGGGGGCCGAGACCCAGTACTTC. Translated, it gives CASRGAETQYF. V gene TRBV7-8 combines with J gene TRBJ2-5; D perhaps matches TRBD1 (6 bases). CDR1 SGHVS and CDR2 FQNEAQ come from the germline V gene. This CDR3 has 11 amino acids. V lost 6 bases and J lost 5, with 7 bases in between.

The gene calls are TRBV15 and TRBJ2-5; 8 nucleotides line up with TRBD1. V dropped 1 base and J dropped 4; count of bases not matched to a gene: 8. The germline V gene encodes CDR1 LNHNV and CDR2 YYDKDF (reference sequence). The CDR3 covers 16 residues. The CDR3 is CATSRVGRGRRETQYF. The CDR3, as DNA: TGTGCCACCAGCAGAGTGGGCAGGGGGCGTCGAGAGACCCAGTACTTC.

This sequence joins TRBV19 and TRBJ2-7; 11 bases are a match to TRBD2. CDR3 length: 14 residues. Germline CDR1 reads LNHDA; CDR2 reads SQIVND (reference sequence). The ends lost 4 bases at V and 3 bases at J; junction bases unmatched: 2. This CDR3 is CASSRLAGNYEQYF. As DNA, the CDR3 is TGTGCCAGTAGTAGACTAGCGGGGAACTACGAGCAGTACTTC. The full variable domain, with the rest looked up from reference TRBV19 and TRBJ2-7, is DGGITQSPKYLFRKEGQNVTLSCEQNLNHDAMYWYRQDPGQGLRLIYYSQIVNDFQKGDIAEGYSVSREKKESFPLTVTSAQKNPTAFYLCASSRLAGNYEQYFGPGTRLTVT.

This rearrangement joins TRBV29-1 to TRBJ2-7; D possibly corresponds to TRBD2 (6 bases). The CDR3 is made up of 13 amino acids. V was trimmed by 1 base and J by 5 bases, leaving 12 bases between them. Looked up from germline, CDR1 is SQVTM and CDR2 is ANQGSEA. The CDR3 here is CSVEVVGGDEQYF. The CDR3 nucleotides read TGCAGCGTTGAAGTGGTTGGAGGGGACGAGCAGTACTTC.